The text below deals with one T cell receptor beta chain. The record originates from a study of neoadjuvant anti-PD-1 for oral cavity cancer. In germline, CDR1 is SGHDT, CDR2 YYEEEE. CDR3 length: 15 residues. V was shortened by 4 bases and J by 1 base, with 12 bases between the two germline ends. TCRdb keeps only in-frame clones here, not all; method: immunoSEQ multiplex PCR. Here the sample spans 5,500 to 8,500 clones, over 65% being singletons. The material sequenced was PBMCs, taken before nivolumab (anti-PD-1) treatment. This TCR came from a person aged 35-79 years with oral cavity squamous cell carcinoma. The chain uses TRBV5-6 and TRBJ2-1; no clear D gene. CDR3 DNA sequence: TGTGCCAGCAGCCGTCTAGGTCCGTCCTACAATGAGCAGTTCTTC. It yields the protein CASSRLGPSYNEQFF.